Listed below are T cell receptor beta chains from one sample, sequenced in a study of blood T cell repertoires in COVID-19. Sequenced by immunoSEQ multiplex PCR; TCRdb stores in-frame clones only, minus some. Of approximately 210,000 clones in the sample, approximately 84% are singletons; the top ten hold 5.1%. Sequenced input: peripheral blood. Receptor source: a woman between 65 and 79 years old with active or convalescent COVID-19. Both conserved end residues are part of each CDR3. D genes are given only for firm matches. Size is omitted from some rows. Given values are once, few, many or a class for expanded clones.

- | TRBJ2-5 | - | TRBV19 | TGTGCCAGTAGTGAACTACCCCAAGAGACCCAGTACTTC | CASSELPQETQYF
- | TRBJ2-1 | - | TRBV4-2 | TGTGCCAGCAGCGGTACTGACTACAATGAGCAGTTCTTC | CASSGTDYNEQFF
TRBD2 | TRBJ2-1 | - | TRBV5-1 | TGCGCCAGCCGTCGGGAGGGGGATGAGCAGTTCTTC | CASRREGDEQFF
- | TRBJ2-7 | - | TRBV13 | TGTGCCAGCAGCTTCCGGACAGCCTCCTACGAGCAGTACTTC | CASSFRTASYEQYF
- | TRBJ1-2 | - | TRBV5-5 | TGTGCCAGCAGCTTGGTGGCCCCAGGGGATGGCTACACCTTC | CASSLVAPGDGYTF
TRBD1 | TRBJ2-3 | - | TRBV5-5 | TGTGCCACAGGAGGACAGGGTGGGACAGATACGCAGTATTTT | CATGGQGGTDTQYF
TRBD2 | TRBJ2-2 | many | TRBV19 | TGTGCCAGTAGTAAGCGGACTAGCGGGAGGGAAACCGGGGAGCTGTTTTTT | CASSKRTSGRETGELFF
- | TRBJ1-1 | many | TRBV28 | TGTGCCAGCAGTTCTCCCCACCCCGGGACTAACACTGAAGCTTTCTTT | CASSSPHPGTNTEAFF
- | TRBJ1-1 | once | TRBV24-1 | TGTGCCACCAGTGTGGCACGGGCAGGGGTGGGGAACACTGAAGCTTTCTTT | CATSVARAGVGNTEAFF
- | TRBJ2-2 | - | TRBV18 | TGTGCCAGCTCACCACCTACTAGGCCCGTGAACACCGGGGAGCTGTTTTTT | CASSPPTRPVNTGELFF
- | TRBJ1-3 | - | TRBV5-1 | TGCGCCAGCAGCCGGGGTTTTTCAAGCTCTGGAAACACCATATATTTT | CASSRGFSSSGNTIYF
TRBD1 | TRBJ2-3 | - | TRBV6-1 | TGTGCCAGCAGTGAAGCGCTTATCCAGGGGGCTAGAGATACGCAGTATTTT | CASSEALIQGARDTQYF
- | TRBJ2-1 | few | TRBV18 | TGTGCCAGCTCACCACAAGCTATCAATGAGCAGTTCTTC | CASSPQAINEQFF
TRBD1 | TRBJ1-2 | few | TRBV10-3 | TGTGCCATCAGGGGGGACAGCCTCTATGGCTACACCTTC | CAIRGDSLYGYTF
TRBD2 | TRBJ2-1 | - | TRBV20-1 | TGCAGTGCTAGGGGGAGGGATCAGTTCTTC | CSARGRDQFF
TRBD2 | TRBJ2-3 | - | TRBV6-1 | TGTGCCAGCAGTGAGATTAATGGGGCGGGAGGATTAGATACGCAGTATTTT | CASSEINGAGGLDTQYF
- | TRBJ2-7 | - | TRBV19 | TGTGCCAGTAGCGTAACCAGGACGGGGGCCTACGAGCAGTACTTC | CASSVTRTGAYEQYF
TRBD1 | TRBJ2-7 | - | TRBV12-3/TRBV12-4 | TGTGCCAGCAGGGGACAGGGCTACGAGCAGTACTTC | CASRGQGYEQYF
- | TRBJ2-7 | - | TRBV5-4 | TGTGCCAGCAGCTTGCGGGCTTTTGGAGCGGGTAACATTGCCTACGAGCAGTACTTC | CASSLRAFGAGNIAYEQYF
- | TRBJ1-2 | - | TRBV5-1 | TGCGCCAGCAGCCCGAGGGGGGGCGATCAAGGAGGCTACACCTTC | CASSPRGGDQGGYTF
- | TRBJ1-2 | - | TRBV6-5 | TGTGCCAGCAGGGAGGGTAGGGCGATTGATGGCTACACCTTC | CASREGRAIDGYTF
TRBD1 | TRBJ2-1 | once | TRBV11-2 | TGTGCCAGCAGCTTGGGGACAGGGATTTACTACAATGAGCAGTTCTTC | CASSLGTGIYYNEQFF
- | TRBJ2-1 | - | TRBV10-2 | TGCGCCAGCAGTGAGGCCGCGGGCAGCTACAATGAGCAGTTCTTC | CASSEAAGSYNEQFF
- | TRBJ1-6 | - | TRBV7-3 | TGTGCCAGCAGCCTAGATAATTCACCCCTCCACTTT | CASSLDNSPLHF
- | TRBJ1-3 | - | TRBV2 | TGTGCCAGCAGTTTCGGGGTGCCGAGCTCCACAGGAAACACCATATATTTT | CASSFGVPSSTGNTIYF
TRBD2 | TRBJ2-1 | - | TRBV19 | TGTGCCAGTACTAGGGGAGGGACTCCGAAGCCCAACCCCTCCTACAATGAGCAGTTCTTC | CASTRGGTPKPNPSYNEQFF
- | TRBJ2-1 | - | TRBV4-1 | TGCGCCAGCAGCCAAGATGATAGATCCGATGAGCAGTTCTTC | CASSQDDRSDEQFF
- | TRBJ1-2 | - | TRBV5-6 | TGTGCCAGCAGCTTGGCACAGATTAACTATGGCTACACCTTC | CASSLAQINYGYTF
- | TRBJ2-7 | - | TRBV7-9 | TGTGCCAGCAGCTTAGCCTACGACCGGGACTCGACCTACGAGCAGTACTTC | CASSLAYDRDSTYEQYF
TRBD1 | TRBJ1-6 | - | TRBV7-3 | TGTGCCAGCAGCGACCGACAGGGATCACCCCTCCACTTT | CASSDRQGSPLHF
TRBD1 | TRBJ2-1 | once | TRBV15 | TGTGCCACCAGCAGGGAAGGGGACAGGGGACTCAATGAGCAGTTCTTC | CATSREGDRGLNEQFF
TRBD2 | TRBJ2-3 | - | TRBV3-1/TRBV3-2 | TGTGCCAGCGGACTAGCGGGGGGTACGCAGTATTTT | CASGLAGGTQYF
TRBD2 | TRBJ2-7 | - | TRBV2 | TGTGCCAGCAAGGTCAGTAGCGGGACCTACGAGCAGTACTTC | CASKVSSGTYEQYF
- | TRBJ2-3 | - | TRBV6-4 | TGTGCCAGCAGTGTTGGACTCCTCACAGATACGCAGTATTTT | CASSVGLLTDTQYF
TRBD1 | TRBJ1-4 | - | TRBV5-1 | TGCGCCAGCAGCCCATGGACAGGGAAACAAAAACTGTTTTTT | CASSPWTGKQKLFF
- | TRBJ2-1 | - | TRBV11-3 | TGTGCCAGCAGCTTAGGGGCGAGCAATGAGCAGTTCTTC | CASSLGASNEQFF
- | TRBJ2-2 | - | TRBV11-3 | TGTGCCAGCAGCATAGGAGGGCCCTCCGGGGAGCTGTTTTTT | CASSIGGPSGELFF
TRBD1 | TRBJ1-5 | - | TRBV28 | TGTGCCAGCAGTTTCCGGGACAGGGGTAGGAATCAGCCCCAGCATTTT | CASSFRDRGRNQPQHF
- | TRBJ2-1 | - | TRBV12-3/TRBV12-4 | TGTGCCAGCAGTTTGACTAGTTTAGGTGAGCAGTTCTTC | CASSLTSLGEQFF
TRBD1 | TRBJ1-1 | - | TRBV5-1 | TGCGCCAGCAGGGAGAGGGGGCTGAACACTGAAGCTTTCTTT | CASRERGLNTEAFF
- | TRBJ2-3 | - | TRBV16 | TGTGCCAGCAGCCTGTGGGGCCGCACAGATACGCAGTATTTT | CASSLWGRTDTQYF
TRBD1 | TRBJ1-3 | - | TRBV18 | TGTGCCAGCTCACCGGACAGGATCTCTGGAAACACCATATATTTT | CASSPDRISGNTIYF
- | TRBJ1-1 | once | TRBV2 | TGTGCCAGCAGTGAAGAATCTGAGACTGAAGCTTTCTTT | CASSEESETEAFF
TRBD2 | TRBJ2-7 | many | TRBV11-2 | TGTGCCAGCAGCCGAGGCACTAGCGGGGCCATCTACGAGCAGTACTTC | CASSRGTSGAIYEQYF
TRBD2 | TRBJ2-1 | - | TRBV6-5 | TGTGCCAGCAGCCCGACTAGCCCCCTCGCGAATGAGCAGTTCTTC | CASSPTSPLANEQFF
- | TRBJ2-3 | - | TRBV24-1 | TGTGCCACCAGTGATCCGAGAAGCACAGATACGCAGTATTTT | CATSDPRSTDTQYF
- | TRBJ1-1 | - | TRBV29-1 | TGCAGCGTTGATGGAGGCTCCACTGAAGCTTTCTTT | CSVDGGSTEAFF
- | TRBJ1-2 | - | TRBV9 | TGTGCCAGCAGCGTAGCTACGGCAGGGTGGGACTATGGCTACACCTTC | CASSVATAGWDYGYTF
TRBD1 | TRBJ2-7 | - | TRBV5-1 | TGCGCCAGCAGCTTGGTACAGGGGGACGAGCAGTACTTC | CASSLVQGDEQYF
TRBD2 | TRBJ2-1 | - | TRBV3-1/TRBV3-2 | TGTGCCAGCAGTCGACGCGGGGGGTACAATGAGCAGTTCTTC | CASSRRGGYNEQFF
TRBD2 | TRBJ2-1 | once | TRBV2 | TGTGCCAGCAGAGCAGGCGGGACTAGCGGAAACAATGAGCAGTTCTTC | CASRAGGTSGNNEQFF
- | TRBJ1-1 | once | TRBV10-3 | TGTGCCACCCAATTGGGACATGGGCGGAGGAACACTGAAGCTTTCTTT | CATQLGHGRRNTEAFF
- | TRBJ2-1 | - | TRBV9 | TGTGCCAGCAGCCCGAGCGCCGGTCCCAATGAGCAGTTCTTC | CASSPSAGPNEQFF
TRBD1 | TRBJ1-5 | - | TRBV5-5 | TGTGCCAGCAGCCTCGATGCGGGGACAGGGGACAATCAGCCCCAGCATTTT | CASSLDAGTGDNQPQHF
- | TRBJ2-7 | - | TRBV6-6 | TGTGCCAGCAGTTACTCGAGTTTAAGACAGACCTACGAGCAGTACTTC | CASSYSSLRQTYEQYF